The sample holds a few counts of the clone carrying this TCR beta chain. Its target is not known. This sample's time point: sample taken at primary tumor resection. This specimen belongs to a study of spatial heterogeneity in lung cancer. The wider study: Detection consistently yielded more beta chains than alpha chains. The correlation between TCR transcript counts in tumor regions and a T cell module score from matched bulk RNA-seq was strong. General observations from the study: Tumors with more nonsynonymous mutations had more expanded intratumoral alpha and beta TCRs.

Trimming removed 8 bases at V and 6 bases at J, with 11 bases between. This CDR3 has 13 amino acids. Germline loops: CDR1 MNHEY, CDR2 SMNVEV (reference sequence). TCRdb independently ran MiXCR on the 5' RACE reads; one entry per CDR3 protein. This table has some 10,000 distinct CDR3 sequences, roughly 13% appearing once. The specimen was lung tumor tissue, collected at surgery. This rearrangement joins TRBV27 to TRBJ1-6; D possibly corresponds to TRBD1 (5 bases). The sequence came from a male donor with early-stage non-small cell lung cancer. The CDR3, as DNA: TGTGCCAGCGCCCAAGGGGTTAATTCACCCCTCCACTTT. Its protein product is CASAQGVNSPLHF.